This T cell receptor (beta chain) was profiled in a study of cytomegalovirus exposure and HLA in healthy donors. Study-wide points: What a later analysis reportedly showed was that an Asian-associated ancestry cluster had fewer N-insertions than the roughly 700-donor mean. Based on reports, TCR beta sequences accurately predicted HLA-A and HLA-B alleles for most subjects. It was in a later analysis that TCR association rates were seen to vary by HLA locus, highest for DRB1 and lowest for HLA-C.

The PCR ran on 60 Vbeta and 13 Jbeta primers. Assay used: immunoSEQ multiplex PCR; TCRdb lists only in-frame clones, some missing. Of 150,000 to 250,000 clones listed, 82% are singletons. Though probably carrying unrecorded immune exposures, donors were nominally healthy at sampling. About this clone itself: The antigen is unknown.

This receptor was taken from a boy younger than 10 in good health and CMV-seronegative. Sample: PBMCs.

CDR3 sequence reads: CASSSWALNTEAFF. The CDR3 nucleotides read TGTGCCAGCAGCTCTTGGGCTCTGAACACTGAAGCTTTCTTT. This rearrangement joins TRBV7-8 to TRBJ1-1; D unresolved. Germline V gene data show CDR1 as SGHVS and CDR2 as FQNEAQ. V lost 4 bases, J lost 0 bases, and 9 bases lay in between. CDR3 length: 14 residues.